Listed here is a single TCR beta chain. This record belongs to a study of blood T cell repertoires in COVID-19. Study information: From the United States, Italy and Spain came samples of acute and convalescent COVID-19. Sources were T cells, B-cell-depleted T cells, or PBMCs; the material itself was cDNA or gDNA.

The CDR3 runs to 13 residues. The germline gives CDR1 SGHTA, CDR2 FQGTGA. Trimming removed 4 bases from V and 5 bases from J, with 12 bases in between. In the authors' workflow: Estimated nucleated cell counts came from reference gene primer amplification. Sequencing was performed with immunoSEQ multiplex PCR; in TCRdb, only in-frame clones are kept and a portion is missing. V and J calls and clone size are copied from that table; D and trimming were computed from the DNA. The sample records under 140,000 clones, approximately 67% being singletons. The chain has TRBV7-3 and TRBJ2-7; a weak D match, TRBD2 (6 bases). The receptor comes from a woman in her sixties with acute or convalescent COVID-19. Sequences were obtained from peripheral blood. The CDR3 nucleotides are TGTGCCAGCAGCTCCTCAGGAGGGAACGAGCAGTACTTC. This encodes CASSSSGGNEQYF. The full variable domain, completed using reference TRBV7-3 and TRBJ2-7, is GAGVSQTPSNKVTEKGKYVELRCDPISGHTALYWYRQSLGQGPEFLIYFQGTGAADDSGLPNDRFFAVRPEGSVSTLKIQRTERGDSAVYLCASSSSGGNEQYFGPGTRLTVT.